This TCR beta chain was found in a study of blood T cell repertoires in COVID-19. Background on the study: COVID-19 samples, acute and convalescent, were from the United States, Italy and Spain. From T cells, B-cell-depleted T cells, or PBMCs came the material, which was cDNA or gDNA.

Authors' processing steps: Cell counts per sample came from amplifying reference gene primers. Repertoires were generated with immunoSEQ multiplex PCR, while TCRdb's copy carries only in-frame clones and drops some. The V and J calls and clone size come from that table; D and trimming were worked out from the DNA. Of tens of thousands of clones detected, around nine tenths appear once; the ten largest clones hold over 7.5%. This clone was detected a few times. The length of the CDR3 is 13 residues. Germline CDR1 and CDR2: GTSNPN and SVGIG (reference sequence). V dropped 4 bases and J dropped 1 base, with 10 bases sitting between them.

The material sequenced was peripheral blood. This receptor was identified in a human donor with active COVID-19. The donor label of this sample is uncertain. The genes are TRBV30 and TRBJ1-1; D not resolved. CDR3 nucleotide sequence: TGTGCCTGGACTGTCGGGTCGAACACTGAAGCTTTCTTT. Protein product: CAWTVGSNTEAFF. Full variable domain (rest looked up from reference TRBV30 and TRBJ1-1): SQTIHQWPATLVQPVGSPLSLECTVEGTSNPNLYWYRQAAGRGLQLLFYSVGIGQISSEVPQNLSASRPQDRQFILSSKKLLLSDSGFYLCAWTVGSNTEAFFGQGTRLTVV.